What follows describes a single T cell receptor (beta chain). Method: immunoSEQ multiplex PCR; TCRdb's copy keeps in-frame clones and lacks some. The sample lists roughly 50,000 clones; roughly 95% were seen once. This record belongs to a study of technical replicates of blood from several donors. CDR3 length equals 13 residues. V shed 9 bases and J shed 4 bases, with 13 bases lying between them. CDR1 MNHEY and CDR2 SVGAGI come from the germline V gene. Sequencing was done on a sample of PBMCs. The V call is TRBV6-5, the J call TRBJ1-3, with D perhaps matching TRBD1 (6 bases). The origin of this receptor is a human donor in good health. Some clones in this sample may be carry-over from other donors' samples. CDR3 amino acids: CASRGSSGNTIYF. CDR3 sequence (DNA): TGTGCCAGTAGGGGGTCGTCAGGAAACACCATATATTTT.